This TCR beta chain appears in the sequencing data of a study of T cells in Graves' hyperthyroidism and ophthalmopathy. The CDR3 has 11 amino acids. Germline assignment: CDR1 SNHLY and CDR2 FYNNEI. The CDR3 regions of TCR beta were amplified from RNA transcripts. When the TCR CDR3 underwent first-round RT-PCR, the HTBI primer set was used. TCRdb fed the multiplex PCR reads into MiXCR, producing one record per CDR3 protein. The sample shows hundreds of thousands of distinct CDR3 sequences, about 45% of them seen only once. This sequence originates from an adult man with Graves' disease, either hyperthyroidism or ophthalmopathy (not recorded which). The V and J genes are TRBV2 and TRBJ2-7; 7 positions match TRBD2. The sequenced material came from peripheral blood or thyroid tissue (not recorded which). CDR3 region: CASLGRGEQYF. Here the CDR3 DNA reads TGTGCTAGTCTCGGGCGGGGGGAGCAGTACTTC.